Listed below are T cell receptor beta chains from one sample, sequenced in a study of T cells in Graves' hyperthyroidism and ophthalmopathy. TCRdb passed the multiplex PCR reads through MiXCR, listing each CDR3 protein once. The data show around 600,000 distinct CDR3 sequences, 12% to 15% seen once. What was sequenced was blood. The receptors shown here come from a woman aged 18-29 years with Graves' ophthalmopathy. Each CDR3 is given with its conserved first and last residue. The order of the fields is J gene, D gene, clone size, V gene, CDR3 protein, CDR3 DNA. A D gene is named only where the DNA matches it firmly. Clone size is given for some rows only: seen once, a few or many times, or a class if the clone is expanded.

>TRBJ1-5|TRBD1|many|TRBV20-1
CSAGFRQGLNQPQHF
TGCAGTGCTGGCTTTCGACAGGGCCTCAATCAGCCCCAGCATTTT
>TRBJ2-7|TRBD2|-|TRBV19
CASSILRTGARSGRAQGQYF
TGTGCCAGTAGTATTTTAAGAACAGGGGCGAGGAGCGGGAGGGCCCAAGGGCAGTACTTC
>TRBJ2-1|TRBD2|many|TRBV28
CASSPLTSGRGNEQFF
TGTGCCAGCAGTCCTCTGACTAGCGGGAGGGGTAATGAGCAGTTCTTC
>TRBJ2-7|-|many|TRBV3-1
CASSHGRELDEQYF
TGTGCCAGCAGCCATGGTCGGGAGTTGGACGAGCAGTACTTC
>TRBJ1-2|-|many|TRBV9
CASSVDRGNYGYTF
TGTGCCAGCAGCGTAGATCGGGGCAACTATGGCTACACCTTC
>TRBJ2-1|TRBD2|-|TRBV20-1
CSALRLSGSSYNEQFF
TGCAGTGCTCTCAGACTTAGCGGGAGCTCCTACAATGAGCAGTTCTTC
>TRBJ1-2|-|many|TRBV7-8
CASSLDRNNYGYTF
TGTGCCAGCAGCTTAGATCGGAATAACTATGGCTACACCTTC
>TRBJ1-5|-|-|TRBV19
CASRNGQSNQPQHF
TGTGCCAGTAGGAATGGACAGAGCAATCAGCCCCAGCATTTT
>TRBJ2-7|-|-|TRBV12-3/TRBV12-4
CAGGKSPWKQYF
TGTGCCGGCGGCAAGTCCCCATGGAAGCAGTACTTC
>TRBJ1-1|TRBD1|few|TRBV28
CTSSLTQGANTEAFF
TGTACCAGCAGTTTAACACAGGGGGCAAACACTGAAGCTTTCTTT
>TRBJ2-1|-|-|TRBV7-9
CASSPPPGGHLSNEQFF
TGTGCCAGCAGCCCACCCCCTGGGGGCCACCTCTCCAATGAGCAGTTCTTC
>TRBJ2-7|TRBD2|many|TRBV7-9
CASSQKGAGLAGVEQYF
TGTGCCAGCAGCCAAAAGGGCGCGGGACTAGCGGGAGTCGAGCAGTACTTC
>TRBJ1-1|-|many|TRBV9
CASSVSQRNTEAFF
TGTGCCAGCAGCGTAAGTCAAAGGAACACTGAAGCTTTCTTT
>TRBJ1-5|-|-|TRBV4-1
CASSQDRRLFRNQPQHF
TGCGCCAGCAGCCAAGATCGAAGGCTCTTTCGAAATCAGCCCCAGCATTTT
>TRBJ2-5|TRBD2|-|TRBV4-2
CASSQIAGRRETQYF
TGTGCCAGCAGCCAAATAGCGGGGAGGCGAGAGACCCAGTACTTC
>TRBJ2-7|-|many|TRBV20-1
CSARGDREDYEQYF
TGCAGTGCTAGGGGGGACCGAGAGGACTACGAGCAGTACTTC
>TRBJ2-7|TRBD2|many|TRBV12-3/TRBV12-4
CASSRERGTYEQYF
TGTGCCAGCAGTCGAGAGCGGGGGACCTACGAGCAGTACTTC
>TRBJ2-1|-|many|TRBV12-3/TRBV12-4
CASSPSGRNEQFF
TGTGCCAGCAGTCCCTCCGGGCGGAATGAGCAGTTCTTC
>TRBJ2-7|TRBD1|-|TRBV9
CASSVDRTGGSYEQYF
TGTGCCAGCAGCGTAGACCGGACAGGGGGGTCCTACGAGCAGTACTTC
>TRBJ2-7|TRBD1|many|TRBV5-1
CASSRDSRDEQYF
TGCGCCAGCAGCCGGGACAGCCGAGACGAGCAGTACTTC
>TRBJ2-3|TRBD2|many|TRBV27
CASSSLLLAGGGDTQYF
TGTGCCAGCAGTTCTCTCCTACTAGCGGGAGGGGGAGATACGCAGTATTTT
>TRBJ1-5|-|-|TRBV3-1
CASSQMQSNQPQHF
TGTGCCAGCAGCCAAATGCAGAGCAATCAGCCCCAGCATTTT
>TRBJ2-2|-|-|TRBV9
CASSPMTRNTGELFF
TGTGCCAGCAGCCCAATGACACGGAACACCGGGGAGCTGTTTTTT